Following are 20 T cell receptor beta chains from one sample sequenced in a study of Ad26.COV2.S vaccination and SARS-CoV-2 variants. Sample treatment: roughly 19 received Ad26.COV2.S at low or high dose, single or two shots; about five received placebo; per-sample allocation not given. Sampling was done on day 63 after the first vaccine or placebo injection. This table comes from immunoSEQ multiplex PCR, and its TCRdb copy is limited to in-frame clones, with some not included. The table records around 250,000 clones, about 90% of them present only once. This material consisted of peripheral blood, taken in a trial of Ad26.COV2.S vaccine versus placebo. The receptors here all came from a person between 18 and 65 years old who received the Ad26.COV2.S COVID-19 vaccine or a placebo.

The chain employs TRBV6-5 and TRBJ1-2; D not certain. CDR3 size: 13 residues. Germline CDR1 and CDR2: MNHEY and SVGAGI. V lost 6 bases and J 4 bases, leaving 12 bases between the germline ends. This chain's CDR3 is CASSQLEAYGYTF. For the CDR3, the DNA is TGTGCCAGCAGCCAATTAGAGGCCTATGGCTACACCTTC.

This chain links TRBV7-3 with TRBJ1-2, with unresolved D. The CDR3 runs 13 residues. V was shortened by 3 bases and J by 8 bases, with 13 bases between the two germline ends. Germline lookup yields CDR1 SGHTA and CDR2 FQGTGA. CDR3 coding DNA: TGTGCCAGCAGCTTCGCACCAGGTAGGGGCTACACCTTC. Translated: CASSFAPGRGYTF.

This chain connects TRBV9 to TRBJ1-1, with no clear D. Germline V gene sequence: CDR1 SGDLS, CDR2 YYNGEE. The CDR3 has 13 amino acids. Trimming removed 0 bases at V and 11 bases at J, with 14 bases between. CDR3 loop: CASSVAVTEVAFF. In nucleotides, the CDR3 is TGTGCCAGCAGCGTAGCTGTCACGGAGGTGGCTTTCTTT. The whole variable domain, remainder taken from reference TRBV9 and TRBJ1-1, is DSGVTQTPKHLITATGQRVTLRCSPRSGDLSVYWYQQSLDQGLQFLIQYYNGEERAKGNILERFSAQQFPDLHSELNLSSLELGDSALYFCASSVAVTEVAFFGQGTRLTVV.

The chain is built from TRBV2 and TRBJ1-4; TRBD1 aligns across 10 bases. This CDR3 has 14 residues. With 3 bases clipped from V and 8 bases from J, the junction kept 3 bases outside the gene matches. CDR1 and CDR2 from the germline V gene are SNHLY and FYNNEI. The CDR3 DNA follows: TGTGCCAGCAGTGACTTGGACAGGGGGGAAAAACTGTTTTTT. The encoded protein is CASSDLDRGEKLFF.

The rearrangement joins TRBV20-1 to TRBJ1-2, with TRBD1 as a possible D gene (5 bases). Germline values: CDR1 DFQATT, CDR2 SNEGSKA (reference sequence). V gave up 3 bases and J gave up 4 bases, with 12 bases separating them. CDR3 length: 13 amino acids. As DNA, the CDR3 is TGCAGTGCTAGTTTGGGGGGGTTCTATGGCTACACCTTC. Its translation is CSASLGGFYGYTF.

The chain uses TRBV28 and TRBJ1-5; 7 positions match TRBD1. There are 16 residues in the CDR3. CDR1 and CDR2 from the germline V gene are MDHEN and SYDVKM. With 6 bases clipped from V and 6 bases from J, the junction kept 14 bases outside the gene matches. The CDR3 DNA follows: TGTGCCAGCAGCCTACTACAGGGGCTATCGGGTCAGCCCCAGCATTTT. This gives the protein CASSLLQGLSGQPQHF.

The CDR3 loop reads CATSDPTGGDEQFF. In nucleotides, the CDR3 is TGTGCCACCAGTGACCCAACGGGAGGGGATGAGCAGTTCTTC. The chain couples TRBV24-1 to TRBJ2-1; 8 nucleotides align to TRBD2. J lost 8 bases, V lost 4 bases, and 6 bases had no gene match. The CDR3 loop spans 14 amino acids. Germline V gives CDR1 KGHDR, CDR2 SFDVKD.

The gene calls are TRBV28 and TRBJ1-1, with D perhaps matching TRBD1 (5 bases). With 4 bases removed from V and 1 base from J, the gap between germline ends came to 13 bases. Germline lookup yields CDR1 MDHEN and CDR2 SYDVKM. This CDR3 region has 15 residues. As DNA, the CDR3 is TGTGCCAGCAGTTCTGGGACGGAGTCGAACACTGAAGCTTTCTTT. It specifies CASSSGTESNTEAFF.

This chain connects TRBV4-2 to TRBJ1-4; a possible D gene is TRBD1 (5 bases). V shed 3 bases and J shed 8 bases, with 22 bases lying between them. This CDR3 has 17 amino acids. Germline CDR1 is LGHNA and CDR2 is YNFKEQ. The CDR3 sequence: CASSQSTPRGISEKLFF. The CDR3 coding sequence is TGTGCCAGCAGCCAGTCCACCCCGAGGGGTATTTCGGAAAAACTGTTTTTT.

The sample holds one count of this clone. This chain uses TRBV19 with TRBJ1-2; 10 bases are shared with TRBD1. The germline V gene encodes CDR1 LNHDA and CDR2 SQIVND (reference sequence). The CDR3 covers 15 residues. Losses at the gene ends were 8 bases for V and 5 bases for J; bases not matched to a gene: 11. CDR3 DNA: TGTGCCAGTGCCGAGGGGACAGGGGCTTTTTATGGCTACACCTTC. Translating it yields CASAEGTGAFYGYTF.

The CDR3 loop reads CASSPQAAGADYGYTF. The CDR3, as DNA: TGTGCCAGCAGCCCCCAGGCTGCGGGGGCTGACTATGGCTACACCTTC. The J gene is TRBJ1-2, the V gene TRBV14; tentatively, D is TRBD1 (6 bases). The CDR3 sequence is 16 residues long. In germline, CDR1 is SGHDN, CDR2 FVKESK. V was clipped by 4 bases and J by 3 bases, with 18 bases between them.

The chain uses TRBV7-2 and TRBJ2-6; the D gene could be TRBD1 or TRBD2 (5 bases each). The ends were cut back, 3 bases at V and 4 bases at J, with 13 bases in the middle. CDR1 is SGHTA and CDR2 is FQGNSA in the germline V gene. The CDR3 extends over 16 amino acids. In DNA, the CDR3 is TGTGCCAGCAGCTTTGTCGCAGGGACCGGGGCCAACGTCCTGACTTTC. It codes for CASSFVAGTGANVLTF.

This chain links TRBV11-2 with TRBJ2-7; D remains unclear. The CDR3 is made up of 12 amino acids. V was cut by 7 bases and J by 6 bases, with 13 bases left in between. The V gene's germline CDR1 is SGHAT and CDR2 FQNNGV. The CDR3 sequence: CASTTYGPEQYF. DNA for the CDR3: TGTGCCAGCACCACCTACGGACCCGAGCAGTACTTC. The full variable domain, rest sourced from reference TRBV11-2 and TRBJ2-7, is EAGVAQSPRYKIIEKRQSVAFWCNPISGHATLYWYQQILGQGPKLLIQFQNNGVVDDSQLPKDRFSAERLKGVDSTLKIQPAKLEDSAVYLCASTTYGPEQYFGPGTRLTVT.

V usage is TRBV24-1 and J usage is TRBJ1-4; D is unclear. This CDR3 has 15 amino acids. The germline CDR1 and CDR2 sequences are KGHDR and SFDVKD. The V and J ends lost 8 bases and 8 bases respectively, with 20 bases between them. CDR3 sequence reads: CATITDLQWSEKLFF. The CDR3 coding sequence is TGTGCCACCATAACAGATCTACAGTGGAGCGAAAAACTGTTTTTT.

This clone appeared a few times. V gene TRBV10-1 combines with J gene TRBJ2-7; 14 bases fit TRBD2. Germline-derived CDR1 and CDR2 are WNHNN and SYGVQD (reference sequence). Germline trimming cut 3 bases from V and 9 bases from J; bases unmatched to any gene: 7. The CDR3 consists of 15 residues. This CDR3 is CASSDGTSGSIGQYF. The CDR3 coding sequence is TGCGCCAGCAGTGATGGGACTAGCGGGAGTATTGGGCAGTACTTC.

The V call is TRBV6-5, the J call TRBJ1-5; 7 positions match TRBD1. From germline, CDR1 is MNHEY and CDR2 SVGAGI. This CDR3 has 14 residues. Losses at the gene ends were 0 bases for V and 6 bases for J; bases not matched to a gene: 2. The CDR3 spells CASSYSQGSQPQHF. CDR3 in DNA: TGTGCCAGCAGTTACTCACAGGGGAGTCAGCCCCAGCATTTT.

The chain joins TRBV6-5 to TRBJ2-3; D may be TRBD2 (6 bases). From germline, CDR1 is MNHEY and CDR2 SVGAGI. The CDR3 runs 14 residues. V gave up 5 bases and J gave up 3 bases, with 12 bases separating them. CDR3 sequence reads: CASSIGTSTDTQYF. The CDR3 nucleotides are TGTGCCAGCAGTATCGGGACTTCGACAGATACGCAGTATTTT.

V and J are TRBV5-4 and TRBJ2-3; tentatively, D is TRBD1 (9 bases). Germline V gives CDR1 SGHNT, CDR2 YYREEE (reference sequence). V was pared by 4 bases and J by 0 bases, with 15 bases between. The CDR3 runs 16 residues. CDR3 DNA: TGTGCCAGCAGCCCGGGGGGGACAGGGAGCACAGATACGCAGTATTTT. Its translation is CASSPGGTGSTDTQYF.

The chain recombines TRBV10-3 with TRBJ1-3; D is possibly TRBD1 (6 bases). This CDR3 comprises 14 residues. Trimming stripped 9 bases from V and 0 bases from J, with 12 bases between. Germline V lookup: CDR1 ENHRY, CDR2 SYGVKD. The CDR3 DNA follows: TGTGCCATACGGGACACAATCTCTGGAAACACCATATATTTT. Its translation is CAIRDTISGNTIYF.

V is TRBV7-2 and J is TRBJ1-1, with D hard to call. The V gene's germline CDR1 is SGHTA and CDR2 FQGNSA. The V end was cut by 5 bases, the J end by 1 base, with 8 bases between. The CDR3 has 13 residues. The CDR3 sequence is CASSTDKNTEAFF. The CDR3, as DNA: TGTGCCAGCAGCACCGACAAGAACACTGAAGCTTTCTTT.